This T cell receptor (beta chain) stems from a study of Tregs in tolerant kidney transplant recipients. Overall study context: Sorting used antibodies to exclude donor cells.

Points on this clone: Its antigen is unidentified.

Generated by immunoSEQ multiplex PCR, the TCRdb table keeps only in-frame clones and is missing some. This sample yields approximately 45,000 clones, of which over 95% are seen a single time; about 0.41% belongs to the top ten. This CDR3 spans 11 amino acids. The V gene's germline CDR1 is SGHKS and CDR2 YYEKEE (reference sequence). The germline V and J ends were trimmed by 0 bases and 6 bases, with 4 bases remaining between them. The rearrangement links TRBV5-5 to TRBJ2-7; no clear D gene. Sequencing input: Tregs from blood cultured with allogeneic cells. This TCR was recovered from a human donor in good health. CDR3 bases: TGTGCCAGCAGCTTGGGTCCCGAGCAGTACTTC. Its protein is CASSLGPEQYF.